The 14 T cell receptor beta chains reported below all come from one sample, sequenced in a study of regulatory T cells in long-lasting Graves disease. As for time point: persistent/refractory GD, antithyroid drugs over 5 years with positive TRAb. The TCR library was made from RNA extracted from PBMCs. In building TCR beta libraries, iRepertoire HTBI primers were used together with Arm-PCR of CDR3 regions. TCRdb processed the multiplex PCR reads anew with MiXCR; each CDR3 protein has one entry. The table has fewer than 450,000 distinct CDR3 sequences, around 22% seen once. The specimen was peripheral blood mononuclear cells (PBMCs), collected when the disease was refractory, from a patient treated with antithyroid drugs. All receptors derive from a female donor with Graves disease.

This sequence joins TRBV7-3 and TRBJ2-7; TRBD2 aligns across 13 bases. Losses at the gene ends were 5 bases for V and 6 bases for J; bases not matched to a gene: 10. In germline, CDR1 is SGHTA, CDR2 FQGTGA. This CDR3 is built from 16 residues. CDR3 amino acids: CASSLSPGTSGTEQYF. CDR3 DNA: TGTGCCAGCAGCCTCAGCCCCGGGACTAGCGGGACCGAGCAGTACTTC.

The genes are TRBV4-1 and TRBJ1-2; maybe TRBD1 (5 bases). Trimming left V 0 bases short and J 4 bases short, with 12 bases between. The germline V gene has CDR1 MGHRA and CDR2 YSYEKL. The CDR3 contains 15 residues. The CDR3 loop is CASSQDPGAPYGYTF. In DNA, the CDR3 is TGCGCCAGCAGCCAAGATCCCGGGGCCCCCTATGGCTACACCTTC.

This clonotype was counted many times. The chain employs TRBV20-1 and TRBJ1-1; D remains unclear. Trimming removed 0 bases from V and 7 bases from J, with 12 bases in between. CDR1 and CDR2 from the germline V gene are DFQATT and SNEGSKA (reference sequence). This CDR3 has 13 residues. CDR3 loop: CSARDPSVVEAFF. DNA for the CDR3: TGCAGTGCTAGAGATCCGTCTGTAGTTGAAGCTTTCTTT.

V gene TRBV20-1 combines with J gene TRBJ1-2; TRBD1 might be the D (5 bases). The germline V gene encodes CDR1 DFQATT and CDR2 SNEGSKA (reference sequence). The CDR3 spans 16 residues. Trimming removed 0 bases at V and 4 bases at J, with 18 bases between. CDR3 bases: TGCAGTGCTAGAGATCCTCTTGACCGGGGCCGCTATGGCTACACCTTC. It translates to CSARDPLDRGRYGYTF.

This clonotype turned up a few times. The CDR3 coding sequence is TGTGCCAGCAGTCTGGAATCCGCGGGCACTGAAGCTTTCTTT. Translating gives CASSLESAGTEAFF. V and J are TRBV27 and TRBJ1-1; D is unresolved. From germline, CDR1 is MNHEY and CDR2 SMNVEV (reference sequence). Trimming pared 5 bases from V and 4 bases from J, leaving 14 bases between. This CDR3 has 14 amino acids.

The chain carries TRBV9 and TRBJ1-1; D gene unclear. The V end lost 0 bases, the J end lost 1 base, and 13 bases lay between the germline ends. This CDR3 is built from 16 residues. The V gene's germline CDR1 is SGDLS and CDR2 YYNGEE. The CDR3 loop reads CASSVGYKFGNTEAFF. The CDR3 nucleotides are TGTGCCAGCAGCGTAGGTTACAAGTTTGGGAACACTGAAGCTTTCTTT.

This clonotype was recorded many times. The V gene is TRBV29-1, the J gene TRBJ2-6; D might be TRBD1 (5 bases). V was trimmed by 5 bases and J by 2 bases, leaving 10 bases between them. The length of the CDR3 is 14 residues. CDR1 is SQVTM, CDR2 ANQGSEA, per germline. The CDR3 sequence: CSVTAGTGANVLTF. Here the CDR3 DNA reads TGCAGCGTTACGGCAGGGACTGGGGCCAACGTCCTGACTTTC.

This sequence joins TRBV11-2 and TRBJ2-4; tentatively, D is TRBD2 (5 bases). The CDR3 covers 16 residues. Trimming cost V 3 bases and J 1 base, with 13 bases left between them. CDR1 and CDR2 from the germline V gene are SGHAT and FQNNGV. Written as DNA, the CDR3 is TGTGCCAGCAGCTTGGTCGGGGAGTGGGCCAAAAACATTCAGTACTTC. Translation: CASSLVGEWAKNIQYF.

The genes are TRBV10-3 and TRBJ1-5; 7 bases match TRBD1. This CDR3 is built from 17 residues. Losses at the gene ends were 2 bases for V and 3 bases for J; bases not matched to a gene: 10. Germline V CDR1 and CDR2: ENHRY, SYGVKD. CDR3 loop: CAISENRIGGNNQPQHF. In DNA, the CDR3 is TGTGCCATCAGTGAGAATCGGATAGGGGGCAACAATCAGCCCCAGCATTTT.

The sample holds many counts of this clonotype. The chain uses TRBV28 and TRBJ1-2, with D possibly TRBD1 on 6 matching bases. V was clipped by 7 bases and J by 2 bases, with 17 bases between them. Germline values: CDR1 MDHEN, CDR2 SYDVKM. The CDR3 length is 15 residues. The CDR3 here is CASTDWPGANYGYTF. CDR3 nucleotide sequence: TGTGCCAGCACCGATTGGCCAGGGGCGAACTATGGCTACACCTTC.

The chain links TRBV7-2 to TRBJ1-6; unclear D gene. Trimming stripped 2 bases from V and 10 bases from J, with 15 bases between. Germline V gene sequence: CDR1 SGHTA, CDR2 FQGNSA. This CDR3 is built from 15 residues. CDR3 nucleotides: TGTGCCAGCAGCTTATCTCCCCGGCTACGATCACCCCTCCACTTT. Protein product: CASSLSPRLRSPLHF.

In this sample, this clonotype turned up many times. The chain uses TRBV11-1 and TRBJ2-2; TRBD2 agrees at 10 bases. Germline CDR1 reads SGHAT; CDR2 reads FQDESV (reference sequence). With V trimmed by 7 bases and J by 6 bases, 5 bases remained unmatched. The CDR3 spans 14 residues. The CDR3 here is CASTNSGRAGELFF. CDR3 in DNA: TGTGCCAGCACAAACAGCGGGAGGGCCGGGGAGCTGTTTTTT.

Comment on this clonotype: Germline and junction disagree at one end, which may indicate a read error. This chain links TRBV6-2 or TRBV6-3 with TRBJ1-1, with D hard to call. CDR1 MNHEY and CDR2 SVGEGT come from the germline V gene. The CDR3 sequence is 13 residues long. The CDR3 spells CASSSRMNIEAFF. The CDR3 DNA reads as TGTGCCAGCAGTAGCCGGATGAACATTGAAGCTTTCTTT.

This clonotype occurred many times. V and J are TRBV3-1 and TRBJ2-5, with unresolved D. CDR1 is LGHDT and CDR2 is YNNKEL in the germline V gene (reference sequence). Between the trimmed V and J ends, which lost 0 bases and 2 bases, there was a span of 10 bases. This CDR3 has 15 residues. The DNA for the CDR3 is TGTGCCAGCAGCCAAGATTGGTCGCGACAAGAGACCCAGTACTTC. This encodes CASSQDWSRQETQYF.